These T cell receptor beta chains were read from a single sample in a study of T-cell memory formation after mild COVID-19. A single record per CDR3 protein comes from TCRdb applying MiXCR to the 5' RACE reads. Among some 130,000 distinct CDR3 sequences listed, approximately 17% were seen once. What was sequenced was PBMCs or a T cell subset sorted from them (not recorded which). The receptors originated from a young man who had mild COVID-19 (a few samples of this study predate the infection). Cell type and time point are not known. CDR3s include the opening cysteine and the closing phenylalanine or tryptophan. The D gene is left open where the match is weak. A row's size may be missing; if present it is once, few, many or a size class.

D,V,length,size,J,DNA,CDR3
.,TRBV7-9,14,.,TRBJ1-5,TGTGCCAGCAGCCAAGGCCGGGGCGCGGAGCCCCAGCATTTT,CASSQGRGAEPQHF
.,TRBV12-3/TRBV12-4,15,.,TRBJ2-2,TGTGCCAGCAGTTTTCCCAGCCGGTCTACCGGGGAGCTGTTTTTT,CASSFPSRSTGELFF
TRBD1,TRBV19,14,few,TRBJ1-1,TGTGCCAGTAGCTCGACAGGGTCGTACACTGAAGCTTTCTTT,CASSSTGSYTEAFF
.,TRBV5-1,13,few,TRBJ2-3,TGCGCCAGCAGCTACCTTCCGACAGATACGCAGTATTTT,CASSYLPTDTQYF
.,TRBV5-1,16,once,TRBJ1-1,TGCGCCAGCAGCGGGGGACACGTCTATTCGAACACTGAAGCTTTCTTT,CASSGGHVYSNTEAFF
.,TRBV11-3,14,few,TRBJ2-1,TGTGCCAGCAGCTTAGGAATAGGGGGGAATGAGCAGTTCTTC,CASSLGIGGNEQFF
.,TRBV20-1,9,.,TRBJ1-2,TGCAGTGCTGGGACCCTGAGGAGATTC,CSAGTLRRF
TRBD1,TRBV12-3/TRBV12-4,14,.,TRBJ1-5,TGTGCCAGCAGTTTCCAGGGGGGCGGTCAGCCCCAGCATTTT,CASSFQGGGQPQHF
TRBD1,TRBV11-2,16,few,TRBJ1-1,TGTGCCAGCAGCCCCTTGGGGACAGGGGACGGGACTGAAGCTTTCTTT,CASSPLGTGDGTEAFF
.,TRBV3-1,14,many,TRBJ2-7,TGTGCCAGCAGCCGGGGCAGTCCTGGCTACGAGCAGTACTTC,CASSRGSPGYEQYF
TRBD1,TRBV4-1,13,.,TRBJ2-1,TGCGCCAGCAGCCAACCGGACAGGTCGGAGCAGTTCTTC,CASSQPDRSEQFF
TRBD1,TRBV6-2/TRBV6-3,15,.,TRBJ2-3,TGTGCCAGCAGGGCCCCGGGACAGGGCACAGATACGCAGTATTTT,CASRAPGQGTDTQYF
TRBD2,TRBV7-2,15,.,TRBJ2-3,TGTGCCAGCAGCCGACAAGCGGGGAGCACAGATACGCAGTATTTT,CASSRQAGSTDTQYF
.,TRBV29-1,12,.,TRBJ1-1,TGCAGCGTTGAGCCCCTTCCAGGGCAAGCTTTCTTT,CSVEPLPGQAFF
.,TRBV5-1,15,.,TRBJ2-3,TGCGCCAGCAGCTTAATCGACCCGAGGACCGATACGCAGTATTTT,CASSLIDPRTDTQYF
TRBD1,TRBV7-2,14,many,TRBJ2-2,TGTGCCAGCAGCCGGGACAGGGGCACTGGGGAGCTGTTTTTT,CASSRDRGTGELFF
TRBD1,TRBV12-3/TRBV12-4,14,.,TRBJ1-4,TGTGCCAGCAGGCCGACAGGGGGCTCCGGAAAACTGTTTTTT,CASRPTGGSGKLFF
TRBD1,TRBV20-1,15,once,TRBJ1-1,TGCAGTGCTGGGGCCGGGACAGCGTATAACACTGAAGCTTTCTTT,CSAGAGTAYNTEAFF
.,TRBV10-3,12,.,TRBJ1-2,TGTGCCATCAGTGGGCAGGGGAGGGGCTACACCTTC,CAISGQGRGYTF
.,TRBV30,11,few,TRBJ2-7,TGTGCCTGGAAGTTCTCCTACGAGCAGTACTTC,CAWKFSYEQYF
.,TRBV6-5,14,many,TRBJ1-4,TGTGCCAGCAGTTACTCACAGACGCGTGAAAAACTGTTTTTT,CASSYSQTREKLFF
.,TRBV7-2,14,.,TRBJ2-5,TGTGCCAGCAGCTTCCAGGGGTCTAGGGAGACCCAGTACTTC,CASSFQGSRETQYF
.,TRBV15,12,.,TRBJ2-5,TGTGCCACCAGCCGAGTCAAAGAGACCCAGTACTTC,CATSRVKETQYF
.,TRBV11-3,13,.,TRBJ1-1,TGTGCCAGCAGCTTAGCCCGACAGACTGAAGCTTTCTTT,CASSLARQTEAFF
TRBD2,TRBV18,14,.,TRBJ2-1,TGTGCCAGCTCAGCTTCAGCGGGGGACAATGAGCAGTTCTTC,CASSASAGDNEQFF
.,TRBV6-5,13,few,TRBJ2-3,TGTGCCAGCAGGTGGAAGGGCTCAGATACGCAGTATTTT,CASRWKGSDTQYF
.,TRBV20-1,17,few,TRBJ1-5,TGCAGTGCCAGACGTGGGGACGGGAGATATAGCAATCAGCCCCAGCATTTT,CSARRGDGRYSNQPQHF
TRBD2,TRBV5-1,18,.,TRBJ2-6,TGCGCCAGCAGCTTGGTGGGACTAGCGGGCTCTGGGGCCAACGTCCTGACTTTC,CASSLVGLAGSGANVLTF
.,TRBV18,13,.,TRBJ1-1,TGTGCCAGCTCACCTCTTCCTCAGGCTGAAGCTTTCTTT,CASSPLPQAEAFF
.,TRBV9,13,few,TRBJ1-2,TGTGCCAGCAGTGCAGGATTGGACTATGGCTACACCTTC,CASSAGLDYGYTF
.,TRBV20-1,15,.,TRBJ2-5,TGCAGTGCTAGAGACCCTCGGAGGGACCAAGAGACCCAGTACTTC,CSARDPRRDQETQYF
.,TRBV7-2,15,.,TRBJ2-7,TGTGCCAGCAGCCTAAAATGGGGCACAACCTACGAGCAGTACTTC,CASSLKWGTTYEQYF
.,TRBV11-2,17,few,TRBJ1-1,TGTGCCAGCAGCTCCTTTAAGGGACGCTTCAAGGACACTGAAGCTTTCTTT,CASSSFKGRFKDTEAFF
.,TRBV29-1,17,.,TRBJ1-5,TGCAGCGTTGTTCTTGCGGGCAGGCCTTCCTCCGATCAGCCCCAGCATTTT,CSVVLAGRPSSDQPQHF
.,TRBV6-1,15,.,TRBJ2-2,TGTGCCAGCAGAGGCAGGGACTCAGCGTTGGAGGAGCTGTTTTTT,CASRGRDSALEELFF
TRBD1,TRBV7-3,16,.,TRBJ2-2,TGTGCCAGCAGCCCGGGGACAGGGGGCTTCACCGGGGAGCTGTTTTTT,CASSPGTGGFTGELFF
.,TRBV9,15,.,TRBJ2-3,TGTGCCAGCAGCGTTGGGGGGAAATCCACAGATACGCAGTATTTT,CASSVGGKSTDTQYF
.,TRBV7-2,14,.,TRBJ2-1,TGTGCCAGCAGCTTTTACGGGTCCTACAATGAGCAGTTCTTC,CASSFYGSYNEQFF
.,TRBV5-6,17,few,TRBJ2-1,TGTGCCAGCAGACCCTCGGGGCGGGGTCCGGGCTACAATGAGCAGTTCTTC,CASRPSGRGPGYNEQFF
TRBD2,TRBV5-5,14,few,TRBJ2-3,TGTGCCAGCAGCCATCCAGCGGGGGACGATACGCAGTATTTT,CASSHPAGDDTQYF
TRBD1,TRBV7-2,14,few,TRBJ1-2,TGTGCCAGCAGCCGCGACAGGGGTAGAGATGGCTACACCTTC,CASSRDRGRDGYTF
TRBD2,TRBV5-4,15,.,TRBJ2-5,TGTGCCAGCAGCCCCCAGCGGGGGGGCGGAGAGACCCAGTACTTC,CASSPQRGGGETQYF
.,TRBV7-2,13,.,TRBJ1-1,TGTGCCAGCAGCTTTACGATGAACACTGAAGCTTTCTTT,CASSFTMNTEAFF
.,TRBV11-2,13,.,TRBJ1-1,TGTGCCAGCAGCTACCCTCAGCTCACTGAAGCTTTCTTT,CASSYPQLTEAFF
.,TRBV2,12,.,TRBJ2-3,TGTGCCAGCAGGGTACTAGCCGATACGCAGTATTTT,CASRVLADTQYF
.,TRBV28,13,.,TRBJ2-5,TGTGCCAGCAGCCCAACCCCCGTGGAGACCCAGTACTTC,CASSPTPVETQYF
.,TRBV29-1,15,.,TRBJ2-3,TGCAGCGTTGAAGGCCCTTCTCCTAGCACAGATACGCAGTATTTT,CSVEGPSPSTDTQYF
TRBD1,TRBV6-1,14,.,TRBJ2-1,TGTGCCAGCAGTGAAGACACACAGGGGAATGAGCAGTTCTTC,CASSEDTQGNEQFF
TRBD2,TRBV4-3,20,.,TRBJ2-5,TGCGCCAGCAGCCGAAGGAAGACTAGCGGGGGGGATTTGTACCAAGAGACCCAGTACTTC,CASSRRKTSGGDLYQETQYF
.,TRBV4-1,15,few,TRBJ2-1,TGCGCCAGCAGCCCCCTAGGACGGGGGGCGAATGAGCAGTTCTTC,CASSPLGRGANEQFF
.,TRBV10-3,14,.,TRBJ2-1,TGTGCCATCACCCCGGGGGCAGGGGGGAATGAGCAGTTCTTC,CAITPGAGGNEQFF
.,TRBV11-2,13,.,TRBJ1-5,TGTGCCAGCAGCTTTTCCCTCAATCAGCCCCAGCATTTT,CASSFSLNQPQHF
.,TRBV12-3/TRBV12-4,15,few,TRBJ1-6,TGTGCCAGCAGAAGGGGCGGGGGGTATAATTCACCCCTCCACTTT,CASRRGGGYNSPLHF
.,TRBV5-6,14,.,TRBJ2-7,TGTGCCAGCAGCTTGAACCCTCCCCCCGGCGAGCAGTACTTC,CASSLNPPPGEQYF
.,TRBV7-6,13,.,TRBJ1-6,TGTGCCAGCAGCCCCACAGGGTCTGGGTTGCTCCACTTT,CASSPTGSGLLHF
.,TRBV2,14,.,TRBJ2-7,TGTGCCAGCAGTGCTGGGGGGTACCAGTACGAGCAGTACTTC,CASSAGGYQYEQYF
.,TRBV7-2,14,.,TRBJ2-5,TGTGCCAGCATCGAAAGGACGGGACAAGAGACCCAGTACTTC,CASIERTGQETQYF
.,TRBV20-1,14,few,TRBJ2-5,TGCAGTGCTAGCGGGGGCACCCTCGAGGAGACCCAGTACTTC,CSASGGTLEETQYF
TRBD1,TRBV13,16,few,TRBJ2-7,TGTGCCAGCAGCTTAGCCCGACAGGGGACCCCCTACGAGCAGTACTTC,CASSLARQGTPYEQYF